A selection of T cell receptor beta chains follows, all from one sample in a study of blood T cell repertoires in COVID-19. Clones were sequenced by immunoSEQ multiplex PCR, and TCRdb holds only the in-frame ones, with some missing. The sample shows more than 85,000 clones, over 70% of them seen only once. The sequencing input was peripheral blood. The receptor source for this set is a woman aged 50 to 60 with acute or convalescent COVID-19. Each CDR3 is given with its conserved first and last residue. A D gene is named only where the DNA matches it firmly. The size field is filled for only some rows; it gives once, few, many or a size class.

D gene	V gene	J gene	clone size	CDR3 protein	CDR3 DNA
NA	TRBV12-3/TRBV12-4	TRBJ1-5	NA	CASSFYDQPQHF	TGTGCCAGCAGTTTTTATGATCAGCCCCAGCATTTT
TRBD1	TRBV5-1	TRBJ2-3	NA	CASVLRTGGAGDTQYF	TGCGCCAGCGTATTAAGGACAGGGGGCGCTGGGGATACGCAGTATTTT
NA	TRBV10-3	TRBJ1-6	few	CAISGEEGRNSPLHF	TGTGCCATCAGTGGTGAGGAGGGGAGGAATTCACCCCTCCACTTT
NA	TRBV30	TRBJ1-6	NA	CAWSQGGGTYVPLHF	TGTGCCTGGAGCCAAGGGGGTGGGACATACGTACCCCTCCACTTT
NA	TRBV7-2	TRBJ1-5	NA	CAVRGNPGQPQHF	TGTGCTGTTCGGGGGAACCCAGGGCAGCCCCAGCATTTT
TRBD1	TRBV6-5	TRBJ1-2	NA	CASSTLTGGGGYTF	TGTGCCAGCAGTACCCTGACAGGGGGCGGTGGCTACACCTTC
NA	TRBV4-2	TRBJ1-3	NA	CASSQDPLTPNSGNTIYF	TGTGCCAGCAGCCAAGACCCTTTAACTCCCAACTCTGGAAACACCATATATTTT
NA	TRBV3-1/TRBV3-2	TRBJ1-5	few	CASSQAKERRAPQHF	TGTGCCAGCAGCCAAGCAAAAGAGAGGAGGGCGCCCCAGCATTTT
NA	TRBV12-3/TRBV12-4	TRBJ1-1	NA	CASRRGLGEAFF	TGTGCCAGCAGACGCGGCCTTGGTGAAGCTTTCTTT
TRBD1	TRBV7-2	TRBJ1-5	NA	CASSNRGGRSNQPQHF	TGTGCCAGCAGCAACAGGGGAGGCAGAAGCAATCAGCCCCAGCATTTT
NA	TRBV20-1	TRBJ1-5	NA	CSASGGVGNQPQHF	TGCAGTGCTAGTGGGGGGGTGGGCAATCAGCCCCAGCATTTT
TRBD1	TRBV19	TRBJ1-4	NA	CASHGTGGPKLFF	TGTGCCAGCCACGGGACAGGGGGTCCAAAGCTGTTTTTT
NA	TRBV12-3/TRBV12-4	TRBJ1-6	NA	CASSGGNSPLHF	TGTGCCAGCTCCGGGGGAAATTCACCCCTCCACTTT
TRBD1	TRBV19	TRBJ1-4	NA	CASSGTGFNEKLFF	TGTGCCAGTAGCGGGACAGGGTTTAATGAAAAACTGTTTTTT
NA	TRBV9	TRBJ2-3	NA	CASSEGLLHTDTQYF	TGTGCCAGCAGCGAGGGACTCCTACACACAGATACGCAGTATTTT
NA	TRBV7-6	TRBJ1-1	NA	CASSLAAQAEAFF	TGTGCCAGCAGCTTAGCGGCGCAGGCTGAAGCTTTCTTT
TRBD1	TRBV2	TRBJ2-7	NA	CASSETGVSYEQYF	TGTGCCAGCAGTGAAACAGGGGTGTCCTACGAGCAGTACTTC
TRBD1	TRBV5-5	TRBJ2-7	NA	CASSLAPGQVVYEQYF	TGTGCCAGCAGCTTGGCTCCGGGACAGGTAGTCTACGAGCAGTACTTC
NA	TRBV6-5	TRBJ1-4	NA	CASSTGRAEKLFF	TGTGCCAGCTCTACGGGCAGGGCTGAAAAACTGTTTTTT
NA	TRBV27	TRBJ2-1	NA	CASSQGGNEQFF	TGTGCCAGCAGCCAAGGCGGCAATGAGCAGTTCTTC
TRBD2	TRBV5-1	TRBJ2-3	NA	CASSLGLAGGSTDTQYF	TGCGCCAGCAGCCTTGGACTAGCGGGGGGCAGCACAGATACGCAGTATTTT
NA	TRBV12-3/TRBV12-4	TRBJ1-1	NA	CASGYGGTEAFF	TGTGCCAGCGGATACGGAGGCACTGAAGCTTTCTTT
NA	TRBV6-5	TRBJ2-1	NA	CASSSAYNEQFF	TGTGCCAGCAGCAGCGCCTACAATGAGCAGTTCTTC
TRBD2	TRBV5-1	TRBJ2-3	NA	CASSFGLARDTQYF	TGCGCCAGCAGCTTCGGACTAGCGAGGGATACGCAGTATTTT
TRBD1	TRBV7-9	TRBJ1-6	NA	CASSFAGGSSPLHF	TGTGCCAGCAGTTTCGCAGGGGGCAGTTCACCCCTCCACTTT
TRBD2	TRBV12-5	TRBJ2-3	NA	CASGAGGTTDTQYF	TGTGCTAGTGGAGCGGGGGGGACCACAGATACGCAGTATTTT
NA	TRBV3-1/TRBV3-2	TRBJ1-4	NA	CASSQVSATNEKLFF	TGTGCCAGCAGCCAAGTATCAGCAACTAATGAAAAACTGTTTTTT
NA	TRBV7-3	TRBJ2-2	few	CASSLRQPGELFF	TGTGCCAGCAGCCTAAGACAGCCCGGGGAGCTGTTTTTT
TRBD1	TRBV7-9	TRBJ2-7	NA	CASSPPWTGPYEQYF	TGTGCCAGCAGCCCCCCGTGGACAGGGCCCTACGAGCAGTACTTC
TRBD1	TRBV19	TRBJ1-1	once	CASSIGQGLAEAFF	TGTGCCAGTAGTATAGGACAGGGTTTAGCTGAAGCTTTCTTT
TRBD2	TRBV7-2	TRBJ2-7	NA	CASRGGGASYEQYF	TGTGCCAGCAGGGGCGGGGGGGCCTCCTACGAGCAGTACTTC
TRBD1	TRBV4-1	TRBJ1-2	NA	CASSQERTGGRDGYTF	TGCGCCAGCAGCCAAGAGAGGACAGGGGGCCGGGATGGCTACACCTTC
NA	TRBV5-4	TRBJ1-1	NA	CASSLQGNTEAFF	TGTGCCAGCAGCCTACAGGGGAACACTGAAGCTTTCTTT
NA	TRBV27	TRBJ1-2	NA	CASSLGGAPPEGYTF	TGTGCCAGCAGCTTGGGAGGAGCGCCCCCGGAGGGCTACACCTTC
NA	TRBV19	TRBJ1-3	once	CASRVSGNTIYF	TGTGCCAGTCGGGTGTCTGGAAACACCATATATTTT
NA	TRBV6-2/TRBV6-3	TRBJ2-5	NA	CASSLPVRETQYF	TGTGCCAGCAGCCTACCCGTTCGGGAGACCCAGTACTTC
TRBD2	TRBV4-2	TRBJ2-7	NA	CASSHLSGGGYEQYF	TGTGCCAGCAGCCACCTAAGCGGGGGGGGTTACGAGCAGTACTTC
NA	TRBV6-6	TRBJ1-6	NA	CASSRQVPSSYNSPLHF	TGTGCCAGCAGTCGCCAGGTCCCGAGCTCCTATAATTCACCCCTCCACTTT
NA	TRBV6-5	TRBJ1-1	NA	CASGRGAENTEAFF	TGTGCCAGCGGGCGGGGTGCCGAGAACACTGAAGCTTTCTTT
TRBD1	TRBV5-1	TRBJ1-3	NA	CASSPMGQGSGNTIYF	TGCGCCAGCAGCCCTATGGGACAGGGCTCTGGAAACACCATATATTTT
TRBD1	TRBV6-1	TRBJ1-5	NA	CASSEARGPQPQHF	TGTGCCAGCAGTGAAGCCAGGGGGCCTCAGCCCCAGCATTTT
NA	TRBV19	TRBJ1-2	NA	CASSGGAFYGYTF	TGTGCCAGTAGCGGGGGGGCATTCTATGGCTACACCTTC
NA	TRBV6-1	TRBJ2-7	once	CASSEQGSSYEQYF	TGTGCCAGCAGTGAGCAGGGTAGTTCCTACGAGCAGTACTTC
NA	TRBV12-3/TRBV12-4	TRBJ1-1	NA	CASVTQGNTEAFF	TGTGCCAGCGTCACCCAGGGAAACACTGAAGCTTTCTTT
TRBD1	TRBV2	TRBJ1-6	NA	CASTQGDYNSPLHF	TGTGCCAGCACACAGGGGGACTATAATTCACCCCTCCACTTT
NA	TRBV6-1	TRBJ1-5	NA	CASSEGGNQPQHF	TGTGCCAGCAGTGAAGGAGGAAATCAGCCCCAGCATTTT
TRBD2	TRBV19	TRBJ2-3	NA	CASKTLAGGPDTQYF	TGTGCCAGTAAGACCCTAGCGGGGGGCCCAGATACGCAGTATTTT
TRBD1	TRBV4-1	TRBJ2-2	once	CASSHPPGTGIRELFF	TGCGCCAGCAGCCATCCTCCCGGGACAGGGATTAGGGAGCTGTTTTTT